This entry concerns a single T cell receptor (beta chain). The antigen remains unidentified. The PCR made use of 60 Vbeta and 13 Jbeta primers. Profiling relied on immunoSEQ multiplex PCR, and the TCRdb table lists in-frame clones only, not all of them. Of about 120,000 clones in the sample, 60% to 75% were seen once. This record belongs to a study of cytomegalovirus exposure and HLA in healthy donors. Study as a whole: Drawn from HLA-typed donors, 80 million to 95 million unique TCRs were held in an early data release.

General observations from the study: Later work found that TCR association rates differed between HLA loci; DRB1 had the most and HLA-C the fewest.

This CDR3 is 13 amino acids long. The junction had 2 bases not matched to a gene; V was cut back by 6 bases and J by 4 bases. Germline-derived CDR1 and CDR2 are SGHRS and YFSETQ. The chain employs TRBV5-1 and TRBJ2-3, with 10 nucleotides matching TRBD1. This receptor was taken from a woman aged 40 to 55 in good health and CMV-seropositive. Sequences were obtained from PBMCs. CDR3: CASTDRGADTQYF. The DNA of the CDR3 is TGCGCCAGCACGGACAGGGGGGCAGATACGCAGTATTTT.